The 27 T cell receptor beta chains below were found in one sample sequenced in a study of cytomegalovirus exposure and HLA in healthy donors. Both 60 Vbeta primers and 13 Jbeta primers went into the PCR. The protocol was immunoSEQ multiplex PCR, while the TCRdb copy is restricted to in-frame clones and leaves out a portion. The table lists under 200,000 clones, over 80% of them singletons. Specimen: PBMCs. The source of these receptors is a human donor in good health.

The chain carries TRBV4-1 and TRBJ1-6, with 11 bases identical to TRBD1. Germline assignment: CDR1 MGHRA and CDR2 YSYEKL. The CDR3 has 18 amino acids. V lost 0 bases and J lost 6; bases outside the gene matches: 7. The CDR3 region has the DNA TGCGCCAGCAGCCAAGACGGGGGGACAGGGGGAACTAATTCACCCCTCCACTTT. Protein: CASSQDGGTGGTNSPLHF.

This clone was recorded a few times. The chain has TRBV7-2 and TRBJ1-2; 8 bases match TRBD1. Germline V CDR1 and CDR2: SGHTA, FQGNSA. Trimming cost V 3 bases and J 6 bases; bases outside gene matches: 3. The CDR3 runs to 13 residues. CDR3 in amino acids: CASSLRDRNGYTF. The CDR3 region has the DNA TGTGCCAGCAGCTTGCGGGACAGGAATGGCTACACCTTC.

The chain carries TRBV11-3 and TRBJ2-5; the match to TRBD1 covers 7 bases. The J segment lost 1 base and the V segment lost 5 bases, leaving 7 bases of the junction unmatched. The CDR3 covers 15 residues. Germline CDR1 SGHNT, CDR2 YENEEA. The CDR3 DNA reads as TGTGCCAGCAGCCCCGGGACAGCACTCCAAGAGACCCAGTACTTC. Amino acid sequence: CASSPGTALQETQYF. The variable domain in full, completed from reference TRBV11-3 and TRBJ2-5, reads EAGVVQSPRYKIIEKKQPVAFWCNPISGHNTLYWYLQNLGQGPELLIRYENEEAVDDSQLPKDRFSAERLKGVDSTLKIQPAELGDSAVYLCASSPGTALQETQYFGPGTRLLVL.

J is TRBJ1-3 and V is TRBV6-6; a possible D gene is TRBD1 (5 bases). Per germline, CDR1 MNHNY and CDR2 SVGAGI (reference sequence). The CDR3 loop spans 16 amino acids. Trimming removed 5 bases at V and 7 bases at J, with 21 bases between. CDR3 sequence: CASSHQGFQTRNTIYF. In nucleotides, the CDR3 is TGTGCCAGCAGTCACCAGGGATTTCAAACCCGGAACACCATATATTTT.

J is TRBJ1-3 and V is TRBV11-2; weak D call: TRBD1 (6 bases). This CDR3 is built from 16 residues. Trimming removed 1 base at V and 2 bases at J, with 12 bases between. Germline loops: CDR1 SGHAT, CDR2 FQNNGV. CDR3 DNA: TGTGCCAGCAGCTTAGTCCCAGGGGTTCCTGGAAACACCATATATTTT. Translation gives CASSLVPGVPGNTIYF.

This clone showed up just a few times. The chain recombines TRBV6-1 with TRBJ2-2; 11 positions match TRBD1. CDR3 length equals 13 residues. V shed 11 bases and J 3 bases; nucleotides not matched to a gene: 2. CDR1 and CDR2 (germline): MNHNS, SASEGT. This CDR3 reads CAAGQGDTGELFF. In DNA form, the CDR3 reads TGTGCCGCGGGACAGGGGGACACCGGGGAGCTGTTTTTT.

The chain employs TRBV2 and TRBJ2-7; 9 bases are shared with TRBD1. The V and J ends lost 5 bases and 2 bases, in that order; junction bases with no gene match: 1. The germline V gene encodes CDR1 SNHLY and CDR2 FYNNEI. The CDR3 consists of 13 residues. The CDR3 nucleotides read TGTGCCAGCAGTCGACAGGGGGCCTACGAGCAGTACTTC. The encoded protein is CASSRQGAYEQYF.

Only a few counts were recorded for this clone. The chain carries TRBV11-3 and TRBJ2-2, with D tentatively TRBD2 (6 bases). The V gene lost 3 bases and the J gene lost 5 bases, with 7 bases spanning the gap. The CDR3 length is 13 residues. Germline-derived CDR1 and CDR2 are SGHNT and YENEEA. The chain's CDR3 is CASSLGRTGELFF. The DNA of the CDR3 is TGTGCCAGCAGCTTGGGGAGGACCGGGGAGCTGTTTTTT.

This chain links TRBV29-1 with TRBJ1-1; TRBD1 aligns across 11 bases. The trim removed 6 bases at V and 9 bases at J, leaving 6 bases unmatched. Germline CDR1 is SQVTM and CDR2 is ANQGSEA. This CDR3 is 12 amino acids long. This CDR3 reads CSVEDRGLQAFF. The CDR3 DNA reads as TGCAGCGTAGAGGACAGGGGGCTTCAAGCTTTCTTT. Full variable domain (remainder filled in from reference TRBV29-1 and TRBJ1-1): SAVISQKPSRDICQRGTSLTIQCQVDSQVTMMFWYRQQPGQSLTLIATANQGSEATYESGFVIDKFPISRPNLTFSTLTVSNMSPEDSSIYLCSVEDRGLQAFFGQGTRLTVV.

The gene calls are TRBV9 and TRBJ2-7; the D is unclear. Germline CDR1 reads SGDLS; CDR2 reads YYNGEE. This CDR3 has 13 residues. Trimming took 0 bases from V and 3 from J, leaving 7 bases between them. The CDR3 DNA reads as TGTGCCAGCAGCGTAGGGGCTGGCTACGAGCAGTACTTC. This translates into CASSVGAGYEQYF.

This CDR3 is CASSDGTGDTEAFF. The CDR3 bases are TGTGCCAGCAGCGACGGGACAGGGGACACTGAAGCTTTCTTT. V is TRBV5-4 and J is TRBJ1-1, with 10 bases fitting TRBD1. This CDR3 is 14 amino acids long. Germline loops: CDR1 SGHNT, CDR2 YYREEE (reference sequence). The V segment lost 4 bases and the J segment 3 bases; nucleotides outside the gene matches: 3.

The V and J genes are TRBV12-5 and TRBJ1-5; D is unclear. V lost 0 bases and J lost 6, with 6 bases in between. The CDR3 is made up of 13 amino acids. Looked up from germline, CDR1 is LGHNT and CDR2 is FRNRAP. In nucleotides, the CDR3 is TGTGCTAGTGGTTTGGTATCGCGTCAGCCCCAGCATTTT. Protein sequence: CASGLVSRQPQHF.

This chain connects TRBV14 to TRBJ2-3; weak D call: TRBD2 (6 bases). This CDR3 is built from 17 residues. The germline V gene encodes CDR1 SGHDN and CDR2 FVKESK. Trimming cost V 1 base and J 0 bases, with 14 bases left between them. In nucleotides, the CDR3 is TGTGCCAGCAGCCAAGCTATTATAGGGACTAGCACAGATACGCAGTATTTT. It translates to CASSQAIIGTSTDTQYF.

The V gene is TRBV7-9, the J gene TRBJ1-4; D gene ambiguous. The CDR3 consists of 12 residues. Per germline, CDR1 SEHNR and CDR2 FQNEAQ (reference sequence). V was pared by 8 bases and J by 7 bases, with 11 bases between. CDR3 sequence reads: CASGSPVEKLFF. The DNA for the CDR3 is TGTGCCAGCGGCTCCCCAGTTGAAAAACTGTTTTTT.

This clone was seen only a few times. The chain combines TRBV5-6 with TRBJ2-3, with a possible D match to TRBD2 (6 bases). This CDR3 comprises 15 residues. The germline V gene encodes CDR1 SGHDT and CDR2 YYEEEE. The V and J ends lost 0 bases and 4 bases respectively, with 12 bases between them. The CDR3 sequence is CASSLGGLRPDTQYF. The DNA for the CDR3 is TGTGCCAGCAGCTTGGGGGGACTCCGCCCAGATACGCAGTATTTT.

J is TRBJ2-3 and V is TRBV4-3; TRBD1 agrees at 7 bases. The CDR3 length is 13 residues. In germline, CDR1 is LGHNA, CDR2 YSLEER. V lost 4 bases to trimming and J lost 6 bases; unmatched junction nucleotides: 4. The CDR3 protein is CASSRKQGDTQYF. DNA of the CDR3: TGCGCCAGCAGCCGAAAACAGGGGGATACGCAGTATTTT.

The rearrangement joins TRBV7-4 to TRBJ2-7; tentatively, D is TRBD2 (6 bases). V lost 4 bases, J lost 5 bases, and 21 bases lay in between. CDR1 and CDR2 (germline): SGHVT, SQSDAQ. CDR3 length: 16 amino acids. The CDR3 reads CASSSRKVGGVDEQYF. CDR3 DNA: TGTGCCAGCAGCTCGCGAAAGGTGGGGGGTGTGGACGAGCAGTACTTC.

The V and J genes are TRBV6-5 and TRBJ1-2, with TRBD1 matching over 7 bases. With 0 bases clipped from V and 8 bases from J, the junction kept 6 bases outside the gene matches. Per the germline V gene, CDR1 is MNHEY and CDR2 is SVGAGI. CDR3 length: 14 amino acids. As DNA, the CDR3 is TGTGCCAGCAGTTACTCGTTATCAGGGGGGGGCTACACCTTC. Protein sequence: CASSYSLSGGGYTF.

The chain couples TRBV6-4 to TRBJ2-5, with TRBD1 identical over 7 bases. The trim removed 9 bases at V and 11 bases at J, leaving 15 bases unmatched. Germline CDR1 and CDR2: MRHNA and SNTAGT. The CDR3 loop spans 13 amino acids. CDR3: CARSRQGRWEQYF. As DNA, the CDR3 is TGTGCCAGAAGCAGACAGGGAAGGTGGGAGCAGTACTTC.

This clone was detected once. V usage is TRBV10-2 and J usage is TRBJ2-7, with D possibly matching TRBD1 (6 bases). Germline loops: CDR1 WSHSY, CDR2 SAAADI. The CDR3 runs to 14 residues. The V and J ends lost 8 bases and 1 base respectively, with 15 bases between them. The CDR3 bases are TGCGCCAGCGCCAACGGACAGCGATCCTACGAGCAGTACTTC. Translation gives CASANGQRSYEQYF.

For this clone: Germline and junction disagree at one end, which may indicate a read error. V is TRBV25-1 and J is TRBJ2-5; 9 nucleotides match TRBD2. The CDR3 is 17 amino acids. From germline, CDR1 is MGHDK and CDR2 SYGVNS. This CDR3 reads CASSERQIAGAQEAQYF. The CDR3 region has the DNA TGTGCCAGCAGTGAACGTCAGATAGCGGGGGCCCAAGAGGCCCAGTACTTC.

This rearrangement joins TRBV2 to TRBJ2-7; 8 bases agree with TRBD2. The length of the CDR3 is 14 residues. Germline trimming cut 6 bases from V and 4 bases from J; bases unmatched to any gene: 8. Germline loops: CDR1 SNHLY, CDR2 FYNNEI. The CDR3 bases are TGTGCCAGCAGGGTGAGGAGCGGGGGATACGAGCAGTACTTC. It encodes CASRVRSGGYEQYF.

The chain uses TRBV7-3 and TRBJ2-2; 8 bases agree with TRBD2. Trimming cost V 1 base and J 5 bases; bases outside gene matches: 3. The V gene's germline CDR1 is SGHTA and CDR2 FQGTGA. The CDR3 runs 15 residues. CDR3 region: CASSLKSGGTGELFF. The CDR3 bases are TGTGCCAGCAGCTTAAAAAGCGGGGGAACCGGGGAGCTGTTTTTT.

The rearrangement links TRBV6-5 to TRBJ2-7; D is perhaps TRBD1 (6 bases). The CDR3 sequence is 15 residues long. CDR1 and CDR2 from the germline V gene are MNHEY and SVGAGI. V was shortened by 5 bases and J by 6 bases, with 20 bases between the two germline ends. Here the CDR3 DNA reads TGTGCCAGCAGTCGTCAGGGGATGTCCAGGGGCGAGCAGTACTTC. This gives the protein CASSRQGMSRGEQYF.

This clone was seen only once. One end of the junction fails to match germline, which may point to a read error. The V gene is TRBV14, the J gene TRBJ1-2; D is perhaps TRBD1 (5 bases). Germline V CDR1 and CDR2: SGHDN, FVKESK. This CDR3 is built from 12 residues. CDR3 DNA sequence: TGTGCCAGCAGCCAGCCAGACAGATCGTACAGCTTC. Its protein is CASSQPDRSYSF.

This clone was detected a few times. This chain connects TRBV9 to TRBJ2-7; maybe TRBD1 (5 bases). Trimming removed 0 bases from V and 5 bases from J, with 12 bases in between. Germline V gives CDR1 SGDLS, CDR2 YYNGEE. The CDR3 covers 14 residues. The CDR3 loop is CASSVGVGADEQYF. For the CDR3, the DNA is TGTGCCAGCAGCGTAGGGGTAGGGGCCGACGAGCAGTACTTC.

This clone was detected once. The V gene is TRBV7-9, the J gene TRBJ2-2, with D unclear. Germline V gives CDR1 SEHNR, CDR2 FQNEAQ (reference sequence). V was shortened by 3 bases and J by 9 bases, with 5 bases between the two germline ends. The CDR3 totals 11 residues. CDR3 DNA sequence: TGTGCCAGCAGCTTCAGTAGGGAGCTGTTTTTT. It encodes CASSFSRELFF.